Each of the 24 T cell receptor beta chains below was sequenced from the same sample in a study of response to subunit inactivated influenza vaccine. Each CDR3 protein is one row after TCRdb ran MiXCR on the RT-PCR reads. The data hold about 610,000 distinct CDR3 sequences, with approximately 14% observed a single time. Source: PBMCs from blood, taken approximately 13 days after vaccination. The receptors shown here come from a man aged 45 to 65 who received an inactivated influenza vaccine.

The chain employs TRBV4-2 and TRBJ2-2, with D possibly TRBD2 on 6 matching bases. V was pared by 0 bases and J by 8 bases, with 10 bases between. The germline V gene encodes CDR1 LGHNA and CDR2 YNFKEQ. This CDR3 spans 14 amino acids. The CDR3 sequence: CASSQDYLAGELFF. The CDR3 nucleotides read TGTGCCAGCAGCCAAGATTACCTAGCGGGGGAGCTGTTTTTT.

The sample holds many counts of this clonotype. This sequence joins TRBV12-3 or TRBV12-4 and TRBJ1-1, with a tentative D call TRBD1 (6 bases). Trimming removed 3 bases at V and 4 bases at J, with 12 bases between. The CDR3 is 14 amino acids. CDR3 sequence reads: CASSFGGAITEAFF. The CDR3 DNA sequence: TGTGCCAGCAGTTTCGGGGGGGCCATCACTGAAGCTTTCTTT.

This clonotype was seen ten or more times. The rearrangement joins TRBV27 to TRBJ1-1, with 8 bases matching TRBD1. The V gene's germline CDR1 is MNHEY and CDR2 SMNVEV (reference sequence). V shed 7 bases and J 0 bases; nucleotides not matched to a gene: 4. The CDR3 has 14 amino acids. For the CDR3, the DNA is TGTGCCAGCACCGGGACAGGAGTGAACACTGAAGCTTTCTTT. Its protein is CASTGTGVNTEAFF.

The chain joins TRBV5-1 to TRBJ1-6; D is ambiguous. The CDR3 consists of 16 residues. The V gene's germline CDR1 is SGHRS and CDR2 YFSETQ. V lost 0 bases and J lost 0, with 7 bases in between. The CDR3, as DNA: TGCGCCAGCAGCTTGGTACAGAGCTCCTATAATTCACCCCTCCACTTT. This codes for CASSLVQSSYNSPLHF. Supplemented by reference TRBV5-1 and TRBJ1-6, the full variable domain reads KAGVTQTPRYLIKTRGQQVTLSCSPISGHRSVSWYQQTPGQGLQFLFEYFSETQRNKGNFPGRFSGRQFSNSRSEMNVSTLELGDSALYLCASSLVQSSYNSPLHFGNGTRLTVT.

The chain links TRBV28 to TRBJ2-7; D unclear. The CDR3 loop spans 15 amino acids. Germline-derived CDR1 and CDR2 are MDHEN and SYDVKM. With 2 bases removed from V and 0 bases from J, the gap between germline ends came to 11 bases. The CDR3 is CASSLGVTDSYEQYF. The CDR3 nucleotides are TGTGCCAGCAGTTTAGGGGTCACAGACTCCTACGAGCAGTACTTC.

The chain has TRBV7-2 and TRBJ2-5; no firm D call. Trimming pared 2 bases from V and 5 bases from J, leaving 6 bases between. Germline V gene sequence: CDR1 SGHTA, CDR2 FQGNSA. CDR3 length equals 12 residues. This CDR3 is CASSLIWETQYF. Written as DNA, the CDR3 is TGTGCCAGCAGCTTAATCTGGGAGACCCAGTACTTC.

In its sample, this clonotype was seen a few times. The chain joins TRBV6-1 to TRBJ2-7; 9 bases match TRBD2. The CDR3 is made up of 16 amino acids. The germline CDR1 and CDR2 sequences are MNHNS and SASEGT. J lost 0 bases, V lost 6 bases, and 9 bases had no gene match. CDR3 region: CASRLGLAGNSYEQYF. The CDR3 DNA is TGTGCCAGCAGGCTCGGCCTAGCGGGGAACTCCTACGAGCAGTACTTC.

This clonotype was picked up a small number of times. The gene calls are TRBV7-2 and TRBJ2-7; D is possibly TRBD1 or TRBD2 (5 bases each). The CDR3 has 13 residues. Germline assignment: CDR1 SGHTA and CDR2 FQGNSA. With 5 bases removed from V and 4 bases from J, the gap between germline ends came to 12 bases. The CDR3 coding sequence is TGTGCCAGCAGCAGGGACCCGTTTTACGAGCAGTACTTC. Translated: CASSRDPFYEQYF.

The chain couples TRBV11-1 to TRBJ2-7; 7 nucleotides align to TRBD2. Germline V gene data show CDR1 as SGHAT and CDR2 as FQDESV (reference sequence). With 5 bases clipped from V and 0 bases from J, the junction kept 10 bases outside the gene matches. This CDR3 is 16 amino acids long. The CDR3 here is CASSAYPGGSSYEQYF. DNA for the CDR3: TGTGCCAGCAGCGCCTACCCCGGGGGGAGCTCCTACGAGCAGTACTTC. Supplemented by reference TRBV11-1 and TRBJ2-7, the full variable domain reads EAEVAQSPRYKITEKSQAVAFWCDPISGHATLYWYRQILGQGPELLVQFQDESVVDDSQLPKDRFSAERLKGVDSTLKIQPAELGDSAMYLCASSAYPGGSSYEQYFGPGTRLTVT.

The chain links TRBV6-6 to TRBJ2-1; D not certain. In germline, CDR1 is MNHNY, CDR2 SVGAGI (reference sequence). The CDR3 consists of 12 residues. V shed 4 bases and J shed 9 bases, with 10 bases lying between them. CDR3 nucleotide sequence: TGTGCCAGCAGTTTCAACAGAGTTGAGCAGTTCTTC. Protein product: CASSFNRVEQFF.

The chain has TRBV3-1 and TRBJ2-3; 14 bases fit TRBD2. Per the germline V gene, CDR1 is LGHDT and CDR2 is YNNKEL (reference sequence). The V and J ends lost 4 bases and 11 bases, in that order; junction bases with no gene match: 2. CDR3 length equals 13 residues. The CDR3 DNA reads TGTGCCAGCAGCCGAGGACTAGCGGGAGGGCAGTATTTT. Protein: CASSRGLAGGQYF.

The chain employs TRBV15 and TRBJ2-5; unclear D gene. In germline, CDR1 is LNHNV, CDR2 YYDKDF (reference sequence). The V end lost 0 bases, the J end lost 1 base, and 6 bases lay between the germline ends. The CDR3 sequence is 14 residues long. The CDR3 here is CATSRDLFQETQYF. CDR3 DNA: TGTGCCACCAGCAGAGATCTATTCCAAGAGACCCAGTACTTC. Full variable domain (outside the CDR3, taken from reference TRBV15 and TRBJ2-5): DAMVIQNPRYQVTQFGKPVTLSCSQTLNHNVMYWYQQKSSQAPKLLFHYYDKDFNNEADTPDNFQSRRPNTSFCFLDIRSPGLGDTAMYLCATSRDLFQETQYFGPGTRLLVL.

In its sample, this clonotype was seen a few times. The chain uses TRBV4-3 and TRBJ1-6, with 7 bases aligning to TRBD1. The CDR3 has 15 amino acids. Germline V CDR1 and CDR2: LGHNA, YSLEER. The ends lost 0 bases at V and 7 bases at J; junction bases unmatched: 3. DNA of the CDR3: TGCGCCAGCAGCCAAGACCCAGGGGGAAATTCACCCCTCCACTTT. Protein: CASSQDPGGNSPLHF.

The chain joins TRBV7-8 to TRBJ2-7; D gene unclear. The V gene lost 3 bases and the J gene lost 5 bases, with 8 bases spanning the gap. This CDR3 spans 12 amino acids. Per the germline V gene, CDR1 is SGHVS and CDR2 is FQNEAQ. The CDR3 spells CASSFQLDEQYF. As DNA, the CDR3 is TGTGCCAGCAGCTTCCAGCTGGACGAGCAGTACTTC. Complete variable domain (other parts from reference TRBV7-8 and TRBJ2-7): GAGVSQSPRYKVAKRGQDVALRCDPISGHVSLFWYQQALGQGPEFLTYFQNEAQLDKSGLPSDRFFAERPEGSVSTLKIQRTQQEDSAVYLCASSFQLDEQYFGPGTRLTVT.

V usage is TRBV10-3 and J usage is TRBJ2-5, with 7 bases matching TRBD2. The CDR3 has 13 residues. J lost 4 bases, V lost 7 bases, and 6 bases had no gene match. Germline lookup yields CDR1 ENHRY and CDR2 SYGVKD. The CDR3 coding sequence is TGTGCCATCACTGAATTAGCGGGAGAGACCCAGTACTTC. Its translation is CAITELAGETQYF.

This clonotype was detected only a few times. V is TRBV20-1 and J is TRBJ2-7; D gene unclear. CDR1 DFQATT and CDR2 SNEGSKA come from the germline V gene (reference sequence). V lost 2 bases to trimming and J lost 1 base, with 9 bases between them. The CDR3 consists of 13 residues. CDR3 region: CSARRAGSYEQYF. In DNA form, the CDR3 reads TGCAGTGCTAGAAGGGCCGGATCCTACGAGCAGTACTTC.

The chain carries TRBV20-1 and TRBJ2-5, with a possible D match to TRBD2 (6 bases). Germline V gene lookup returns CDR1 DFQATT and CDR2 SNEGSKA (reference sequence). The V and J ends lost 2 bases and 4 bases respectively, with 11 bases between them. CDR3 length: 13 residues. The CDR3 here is CSARWQGGETQYF. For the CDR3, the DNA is TGCAGTGCTAGATGGCAGGGAGGAGAGACCCAGTACTTC.

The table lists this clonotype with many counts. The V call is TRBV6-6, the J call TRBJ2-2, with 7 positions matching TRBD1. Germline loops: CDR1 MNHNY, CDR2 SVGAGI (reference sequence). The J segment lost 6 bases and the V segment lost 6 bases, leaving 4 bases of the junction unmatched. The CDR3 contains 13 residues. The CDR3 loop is CASRLQGPGELFF. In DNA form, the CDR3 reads TGTGCCAGCAGACTACAGGGGCCCGGGGAGCTGTTTTTT.

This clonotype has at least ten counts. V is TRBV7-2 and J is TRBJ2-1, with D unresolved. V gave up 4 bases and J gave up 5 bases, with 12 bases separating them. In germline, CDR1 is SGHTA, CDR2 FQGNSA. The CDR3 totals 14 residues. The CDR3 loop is CASSSPSLDNEQFF. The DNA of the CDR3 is TGTGCCAGCAGCTCCCCCTCCCTAGACAATGAGCAGTTCTTC. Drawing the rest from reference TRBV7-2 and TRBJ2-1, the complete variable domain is GAGVSQSPSNKVTEKGKDVELRCDPISGHTALYWYRQSLGQGLEFLIYFQGNSAPDKSGLPSDRFSAERTGGSVSTLTIQRTQQEDSAVYLCASSSPSLDNEQFFGPGTRLTVL.

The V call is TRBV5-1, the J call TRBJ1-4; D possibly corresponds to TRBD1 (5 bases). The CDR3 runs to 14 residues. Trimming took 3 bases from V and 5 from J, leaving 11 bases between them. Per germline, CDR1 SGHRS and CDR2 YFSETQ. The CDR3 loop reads CASSSSGTNEKLFF. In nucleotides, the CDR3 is TGCGCCAGCAGCTCTTCAGGGACCAATGAAAAACTGTTTTTT. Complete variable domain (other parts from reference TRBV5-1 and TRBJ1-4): KAGVTQTPRYLIKTRGQQVTLSCSPISGHRSVSWYQQTPGQGLQFLFEYFSETQRNKGNFPGRFSGRQFSNSRSEMNVSTLELGDSALYLCASSSSGTNEKLFFGSGTQLSVL.

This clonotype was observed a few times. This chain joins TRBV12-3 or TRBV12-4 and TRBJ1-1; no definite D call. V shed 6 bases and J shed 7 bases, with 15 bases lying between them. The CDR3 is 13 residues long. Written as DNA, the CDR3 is TGTGCCAGCAGCATGGACGGAGTTAGTGAAGCTTTCTTT. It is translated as CASSMDGVSEAFF.

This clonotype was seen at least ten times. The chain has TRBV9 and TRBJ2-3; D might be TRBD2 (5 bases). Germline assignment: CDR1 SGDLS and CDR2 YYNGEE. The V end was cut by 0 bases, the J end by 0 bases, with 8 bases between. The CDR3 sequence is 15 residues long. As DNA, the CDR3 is TGTGCCAGCAGCGTAGCGGGAACTAGCACAGATACGCAGTATTTT. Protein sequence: CASSVAGTSTDTQYF.

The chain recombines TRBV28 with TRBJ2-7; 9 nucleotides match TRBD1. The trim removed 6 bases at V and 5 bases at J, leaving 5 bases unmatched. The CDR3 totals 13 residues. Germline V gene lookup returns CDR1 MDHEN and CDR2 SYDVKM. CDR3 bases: TGTGCCAGCAGGCGGACAGGGGAGAACGAGCAGTACTTC. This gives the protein CASRRTGENEQYF.

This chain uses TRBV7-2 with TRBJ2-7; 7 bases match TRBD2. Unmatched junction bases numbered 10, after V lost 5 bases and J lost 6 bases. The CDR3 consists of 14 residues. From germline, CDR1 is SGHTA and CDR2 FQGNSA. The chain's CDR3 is CASSPLRESFEQYF. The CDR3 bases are TGTGCCAGCAGCCCACTGCGGGAGAGCTTCGAGCAGTACTTC.